This T cell receptor beta chain originates from a study of blood T cell repertoires in COVID-19. Study-wide background: Whether acute or convalescent, the COVID-19 samples came from the United States, Italy and Spain. T cells, B-cell-depleted T cells, or PBMCs provided the cDNA or gDNA that served as material.

Participants' own reports of clinical history determined their cohort assignment. The table came from immunoSEQ multiplex PCR; TCRdb's copy has only in-frame clones and leaves some out. This sample has over 150,000 clones, with less than 90% found just once. The sequencing input was PBMCs or T cells enriched from blood (not recorded which). The TCR sequence derives from a woman in her forties or fifties who had recovered from COVID-19.

The chain's CDR3 is CASEHGGGASEQFF. DNA of the CDR3: TGTGCCAGCGAGCATGGGGGAGGGGCAAGTGAGCAGTTCTTC. The V gene is TRBV7-2, the J gene TRBJ2-1; 7 bases are shared with TRBD2. CDR3 length: 14 residues. Trimming at V came to 8 bases and at J to 9 bases, leaving 13 bases not matched to a gene. The germline CDR1 and CDR2 sequences are SGHTA and FQGNSA.